These 21 T cell receptor beta chains were all obtained from the same sample, sequenced in a study of spatial heterogeneity in lung cancer. TCRdb itself ran the 5' RACE reads through MiXCR, one entry per CDR3 protein. The table lists about 85,000 distinct CDR3 sequences, about 20% of them singletons. As for time point: sample taken at primary tumor resection. No cell sorting; template was whole RNA from tumor, lung tissue or PBMC. The sample here was PBMCs, taken at surgery. These receptors all come from a male donor with early-stage non-small cell lung cancer.

This clonotype has only a few counts. The gene calls are TRBV9 and TRBJ2-5, with 10 bases that match TRBD2. In germline, CDR1 is SGDLS, CDR2 YYNGEE. The CDR3 totals 15 residues. The J segment lost 1 base and the V segment lost 4 bases, leaving 4 bases of the junction unmatched. CDR3: CASSFRTSGQETQYF. CDR3 bases: TGTGCCAGCAGCTTTCGGACTAGCGGCCAAGAGACCCAGTACTTC.

This clonotype turned up a few times. This chain joins TRBV7-2 and TRBJ1-6; D is undetermined. Trimming pared 3 bases from V and 2 bases from J, leaving 11 bases between. The germline V gene has CDR1 SGHTA and CDR2 FQGNSA. CDR3 length: 16 residues. The CDR3 sequence: CASSFGGTPYNSPLHF. CDR3 nucleotide sequence: TGTGCCAGCAGCTTCGGCGGAACACCCTATAATTCACCCCTCCACTTT.

This clonotype was recorded many times. The chain is built from TRBV29-1 and TRBJ1-1; weak D call: TRBD1 (6 bases). V dropped 7 bases and J dropped 2 bases, with 14 bases sitting between them. This CDR3 region has 13 residues. Germline assignment: CDR1 SQVTM and CDR2 ANQGSEA. The CDR3 is CSGYRVFNTEAFF. The CDR3, as DNA: TGCAGCGGATACAGGGTCTTTAACACTGAAGCTTTCTTT. Full variable domain (missing parts from reference TRBV29-1 and TRBJ1-1): SAVISQKPSRDICQRGTSLTIQCQVDSQVTMMFWYRQQPGQSLTLIATANQGSEATYESGFVIDKFPISRPNLTFSTLTVSNMSPEDSSIYLCSGYRVFNTEAFFGQGTRLTVV.

The chain joins TRBV6-2 or TRBV6-3 to TRBJ1-6; no reliable D call. CDR1 is MNHEY, CDR2 SVGEGT, per germline. V lost 2 bases and J 6 bases, leaving 11 bases between the germline ends. The CDR3 has 15 residues. The CDR3 DNA reads TGTGCCAGCAGTTACGGGTTGGATTTTAATTCACCCCTCCACTTT. Protein sequence: CASSYGLDFNSPLHF.

This chain joins TRBV4-3 and TRBJ2-1; weak D call: TRBD1 (7 bases). The CDR3 covers 15 residues. The ends were cut back, 1 base at V and 7 bases at J, with 14 bases in the middle. The germline CDR1 and CDR2 sequences are LGHNA and YSLEER. As DNA, the CDR3 is TGCGCCAGCAGCCAAGTCAGGGGGGCGGGGAATGAGCAGTTCTTC. Its protein is CASSQVRGAGNEQFF.

CDR3 in DNA: TGTGCCAGCAGCTCTACAGGGTGGGCTAATGAAAAACTGTTTTTT. Translation: CASSSTGWANEKLFF. This chain connects TRBV28 to TRBJ1-4; D is perhaps TRBD1 (6 bases). Trimming shortened V by 6 bases and J by 3 bases, and 14 bases separated the two germline ends. The CDR3 is 15 residues long. Germline CDR1 is MDHEN and CDR2 is SYDVKM.

This chain links TRBV20-1 with TRBJ2-3; TRBD1 might be the D (6 bases). Germline V gene data show CDR1 as DFQATT and CDR2 as SNEGSKA (reference sequence). This CDR3 contains 19 residues. Trimming removed 0 bases at V and 3 bases at J, with 25 bases between. CDR3 nucleotide sequence: TGCAGTGCTAGAGACCGAGACAGGCAAGGATTTTCGTTAACAGATACGCAGTATTTT. Its protein is CSARDRDRQGFSLTDTQYF.

This chain links TRBV12-3 or TRBV12-4 with TRBJ2-7, with 13 bases fitting TRBD2. Trimming at V came to 5 bases and at J to 4 bases, leaving 8 bases not matched to a gene. CDR3 size: 16 residues. In DNA form, the CDR3 reads TGTGCCAGCAGTAGAACTAGCGGGAGGGCCCGATACGAGCAGTACTTC. Translated: CASSRTSGRARYEQYF.

This clonotype occurred a few times. This chain joins TRBV19 and TRBJ2-5; no clear D. This CDR3 contains 16 residues. Trimming took 4 bases from V and 4 from J, leaving 19 bases between them. Germline values: CDR1 LNHDA, CDR2 SQIVND (reference sequence). This CDR3 is CASSTSSRRLLETQYF. CDR3 nucleotide sequence: TGTGCCAGTAGTACCTCCTCGCGAAGGTTGCTAGAGACCCAGTACTTC.

On this clonotype itself: A much more abundant neighbour one base away suggests this may be a read error. J is TRBJ2-7 and V is TRBV5-5, with D maybe TRBD2 (5 bases). This CDR3 spans 15 amino acids. The germline V and J ends were trimmed by 0 bases and 2 bases, with 12 bases remaining between them. Per the germline V gene, CDR1 is SGHKS and CDR2 is YYEKEE (reference sequence). The CDR3 sequence is CASSLVGEGTYEQYF. The CDR3 nucleotides read TGTGCCAGCAGCTTGGTGGGAGAGGGAACCTACGAGCAGTACTTC. Using reference TRBV5-5 and TRBJ2-7 for the parts outside the CDR3, the full variable domain is DAGVTQSPTHLIKTRGQQVTLRCSPISGHKSVSWYQQVLGQGPQFIFQYYEKEERGRGNFPDRFSARQFPNYSSELNVNALLLGDSALYLCASSLVGEGTYEQYFGPGTRLTVT.

This clonotype was counted many times. The J gene is TRBJ1-2, the V gene TRBV2, with D possibly matching TRBD1 (6 bases). The CDR3 has 13 amino acids. Germline lookup yields CDR1 SNHLY and CDR2 FYNNEI. V was shortened by 1 base and J by 4 bases, with 7 bases between the two germline ends. CDR3 residues: CASSEGGLYGYTF. The CDR3 bases are TGTGCCAGCAGTGAAGGGGGGCTCTATGGCTACACCTTC.

This clonotype was observed a handful of times. The chain carries TRBV5-1 and TRBJ2-7; D is undetermined. The CDR3 contains 12 residues. V gave up 3 bases and J gave up 6 bases, with 10 bases separating them. Germline V CDR1 and CDR2: SGHRS, YFSETQ. The CDR3 reads CASSSTRGEQYF. CDR3 in DNA: TGCGCCAGCAGCTCGACACGAGGCGAGCAGTACTTC.

This clonotype was observed at least ten times. This rearrangement joins TRBV28 to TRBJ2-7, with 12 bases aligning to TRBD1. Germline V gene sequence: CDR1 MDHEN, CDR2 SYDVKM. The CDR3 totals 16 residues. J gave up 2 bases and V 8 bases, and 10 bases lay outside the gene matches. In nucleotides, the CDR3 is TGTGCCAGCTCTTCTCCGGGACAGGGGGCCACCTACGAGCAGTACTTC. Protein: CASSSPGQGATYEQYF. The full variable domain, with the rest looked up from reference TRBV28 and TRBJ2-7, is DVKVTQSSRYLVKRTGEKVFLECVQDMDHENMFWYRQDPGLGLRLIYFSYDVKMKEKGDIPEGYSVSREKKERFSLILESASTNQTSMYLCASSSPGQGATYEQYFGPGTRLTVT.

This clonotype has a handful of counts. The rearrangement links TRBV7-2 to TRBJ2-3, with 7 bases fitting TRBD2. The V segment lost 2 bases and the J segment 0 bases; nucleotides outside the gene matches: 8. CDR1 SGHTA and CDR2 FQGNSA come from the germline V gene. This CDR3 has 17 residues. CDR3 in amino acids: CASSLLGGGGSTDTQYF. The CDR3 nucleotides read TGTGCCAGCAGCTTACTTGGAGGCGGGGGAAGCACAGATACGCAGTATTTT.

This clonotype was counted ten times or more. V gene TRBV27 combines with J gene TRBJ2-2; 7 bases map to TRBD1. The CDR3 covers 13 residues. V lost 6 bases and J lost 9; bases outside the gene matches: 7. The germline V gene encodes CDR1 MNHEY and CDR2 SMNVEV (reference sequence). The CDR3 loop reads CASRHRGARELFF. The CDR3 DNA follows: TGTGCCAGCAGGCACAGGGGAGCGCGGGAGCTGTTTTTT.

The rearrangement joins TRBV18 to TRBJ2-2; D might be TRBD2 (5 bases). The CDR3 extends over 17 amino acids. V was shortened by 1 base and J by 4 bases, with 16 bases between the two germline ends. CDR1 and CDR2 (germline): KGHSH, LQKENI. The CDR3 here is CASSPLPSTGVTGELFF. For the CDR3, the DNA is TGTGCCAGCTCACCACTTCCCTCAACCGGGGTCACCGGGGAGCTGTTTTTT.

The sample holds a few counts of this clonotype. The rearrangement uses TRBV11-3 and TRBJ1-4; D might be TRBD1 (5 bases). This CDR3 region has 15 residues. Trimming removed 2 bases at V and 7 bases at J, with 14 bases between. Germline loops: CDR1 SGHNT, CDR2 YENEEA. The CDR3 DNA is TGTGCCAGCAGCTTACGCCAGGGAGGACGTGAAAAACTGTTTTTT. This gives the protein CASSLRQGGREKLFF.

The CDR3 nucleotides read TGCGCCAGCAGCTCAAATCTACTGAGGGGGTCCTACAATGAGCAGTTCTTC. It encodes CASSSNLLRGSYNEQFF. The chain recombines TRBV5-1 with TRBJ2-1; perhaps TRBD1 as D (6 bases). The V and J ends lost 3 bases and 1 base respectively, with 17 bases between them. CDR1 and CDR2 (germline): SGHRS, YFSETQ. There are 17 residues in the CDR3.

The gene calls are TRBV6-2 or TRBV6-3 and TRBJ1-1; D might be TRBD1 (6 bases). This CDR3 is built from 14 residues. The V gene lost 4 bases and the J gene lost 5 bases, with 14 bases spanning the gap. CDR1 MNHEY and CDR2 SVGEGT come from the germline V gene. The CDR3 is CASSLWGGQTEAFF. The CDR3 coding sequence is TGTGCCAGCAGTTTATGGGGCGGACAGACTGAAGCTTTCTTT.

CDR3 sequence (DNA): TGTGTCGGCACACCAATTAGGGAGGGTTCAGCAGATACGCAGTATTTT. Translating gives CVGTPIREGSADTQYF. This rearrangement joins TRBV30 to TRBJ2-3; 7 bases align to TRBD2. This CDR3 spans 16 amino acids. Germline values: CDR1 GTSNPN, CDR2 SVGIG (reference sequence).

This clonotype was observed at least ten times. Written as DNA, the CDR3 is TGTGCCAGCATGGGGGCTAGCACAGATACGCAGTATTTT. As protein: CASMGASTDTQYF. The J gene is TRBJ2-3, the V gene TRBV6-5, with D maybe TRBD1 (6 bases). The germline V and J ends were trimmed by 7 bases and 0 bases, with 8 bases remaining between them. Germline loops: CDR1 MNHEY, CDR2 SVGAGI. This CDR3 contains 13 residues.